This T cell receptor (beta chain) is drawn from a study of cytomegalovirus exposure and HLA in healthy donors. Study-level points and caveats: Specificity for CMV antigens was confirmed in vitro for a few of the CMV-associated chains.

PCR employed 60 Vbeta and 13 Jbeta primers. The assay was immunoSEQ multiplex PCR, and TCRdb's table has in-frame clones only and misses some. The sample lists approximately 150,000 clones; roughly 80% were seen once. Regarding this clone: Its antigen is currently unknown.

The CDR3 loop spans 16 amino acids. Germline lookup yields CDR1 LGHNA and CDR2 YNFKEQ. Trimming cost V 1 base and J 0 bases, with 11 bases left between them. This clonotype was obtained from a female donor in good health and CMV-seronegative. The chain carries TRBV4-2 and TRBJ2-3; possible D gene TRBD1, 5 bases. The sequencing input was PBMCs. CDR3 protein: CASSQGSRTSTDTQYF. CDR3 in DNA: TGTGCCAGCAGCCAAGGGAGTAGGACAAGCACAGATACGCAGTATTTT.